The next 6 T cell receptor beta chains were all read from a single sample in a study of T cells in Graves' hyperthyroidism and ophthalmopathy. TCR beta CDR3 regions were amplified from RNA transcripts. HTBI primers were employed in a first-round RT-PCR of the TCR CDR3. TCRdb independently ran MiXCR on the multiplex PCR reads; one entry per CDR3 protein. The repertoire consists of about 420,000 distinct CDR3 sequences, with around 14% occurring once and the leading ten covering 7.5% to 9%. The sequenced sample consisted of blood. The receptors stem from a young woman with Graves' hyperthyroidism.

This clonotype was detected many times. The V and J genes are TRBV18 and TRBJ1-2; possibly TRBD1 for D (6 bases). The germline V gene has CDR1 KGHSH and CDR2 LQKENI. Between the trimmed V and J ends, which lost 2 bases and 2 bases, there was a span of 9 bases. The CDR3 has 14 amino acids. This chain's CDR3 is CASSPEQGNYGYTF. CDR3 nucleotide sequence: TGTGCCAGCTCACCAGAACAGGGAAACTATGGCTACACCTTC.

This clonotype appeared a single time. The chain couples TRBV4-2 to TRBJ2-7, with D uncertain. This CDR3 region has 13 residues. With 3 bases removed from V and 0 bases from J, the gap between germline ends came to 6 bases. Germline V lookup: CDR1 LGHNA, CDR2 YNFKEQ. Here the CDR3 DNA reads TGTGCCAGCAGCCAGGAAAGCTCCTACGAGCAGTACTTC. Translating it yields CASSQESSYEQYF.

This clonotype has at least ten counts. The V gene is TRBV12-5, the J gene TRBJ1-5; D remains unclear. This CDR3 region has 13 residues. V was trimmed by 0 bases and J by 2 bases, leaving 2 bases between them. CDR1 and CDR2 (germline): LGHNT, FRNRAP. CDR3 coding DNA: TGTGCTAGTGGTTTGGTAGGCAATCAGCCCCAGCATTTT. Its translation: CASGLVGNQPQHF. Filled out from reference TRBV12-5 and TRBJ1-5, the complete variable domain reads DARVTQTPRHKVTEMGQEVTMRCQPILGHNTVFWYRQTMMQGLELLAYFRNRAPLDDSGMPKDRFSAEMPDATLATLKIQPSEPRDSAVYFCASGLVGNQPQHFGDGTRLSIL.

The chain combines TRBV12-3 or TRBV12-4 with TRBJ1-3; D call uncertain. The length of the CDR3 is 15 residues. V was shortened by 4 bases and J by 0 bases, with 10 bases between the two germline ends. The CDR3 sequence: CASSSSGPSGNTIYF. The CDR3 DNA reads as TGTGCCAGCAGTTCCTCGGGTCCCTCTGGAAACACCATATATTTT.

Many counts were recorded for this clonotype. This chain uses TRBV20-1 with TRBJ2-1, with D possibly TRBD2 on 6 matching bases. The CDR3 runs 15 residues. V lost 5 bases to trimming and J lost 2 bases, with 16 bases between them. CDR1 is DFQATT and CDR2 is SNEGSKA in the germline V gene (reference sequence). In nucleotides, the CDR3 is TGCAGTGCTCTCTCCACGGGCGGGGCCTACAATGAGCAGTTCTTC. Protein: CSALSTGGAYNEQFF.

There are many counts of this clonotype. V gene TRBV6-1 combines with J gene TRBJ2-2; 7 positions agree with TRBD1. This CDR3 spans 15 amino acids. V lost 5 bases to trimming and J lost 0 bases; unmatched junction nucleotides: 3. Germline assignment: CDR1 MNHNS and CDR2 SASEGT. In nucleotides, the CDR3 is TGTGCCAGCAGTCAGACAGGGTCGAACACCGGGGAGCTGTTTTTT. Its protein product is CASSQTGSNTGELFF.